The 29 T cell receptor beta chains below all came from one sample that was sequenced in a study of control samples from healthy donors and cancer patients. Data came from immunoSEQ multiplex PCR; TCRdb stores just in-frame clones and leaves some out. This table holds about 160,000 clones, roughly 94% found once. The sample comprised PBMCs. The receptors come from a man in his 60s with colorectal cancer.

This chain's CDR3 is CAIAHGTWDTDTQYF. The CDR3 region has the DNA TGTGCCATCGCCCACGGGACTTGGGACACAGATACGCAGTATTTT. The rearrangement links TRBV10-3 to TRBJ2-3; TRBD2 is a possible D gene (6 bases). Trimming removed 8 bases from V and 2 bases from J, with 17 bases in between. This CDR3 has 15 residues. Germline loops: CDR1 ENHRY, CDR2 SYGVKD.

V is TRBV30 and J is TRBJ1-2; D is undetermined. Germline CDR1 and CDR2: GTSNPN and SVGIG (reference sequence). With 0 bases removed from V and 8 bases from J, the gap between germline ends came to 13 bases. The CDR3 is 13 residues long. The CDR3 nucleotides are TGTGCCTGGAGTGTAAGCCCCTCTCGAGGCTACACCTTC. Translated: CAWSVSPSRGYTF.

The chain links TRBV19 to TRBJ1-4; 7 bases fit TRBD1. V dropped 10 bases and J dropped 6; count of bases not matched to a gene: 2. Germline V gene sequence: CDR1 LNHDA, CDR2 SQIVND (reference sequence). The CDR3 extends over 11 amino acids. CDR3 DNA: TGTGCCACCGACAGGGATGAAAAACTGTTTTTT. Its protein product is CATDRDEKLFF.

Details on this clone: Other nucleotide sequences from this sample produce the same CDR3. The chain carries TRBV7-4 and TRBJ1-3, with D possibly being TRBD1 (6 bases). V shed 5 bases and J shed 0 bases, with 26 bases lying between them. Germline loops: CDR1 SGHVT, CDR2 SQSDAQ. The length of the CDR3 is 20 residues. Here the CDR3 DNA reads TGTGCCAGCAGCCAAAACTTCCCCGGGACACCCAAGCACTCTGGAAACACCATATATTTT. This codes for CASSQNFPGTPKHSGNTIYF.

The CDR3 sequence is CASSELAGQETQYF. CDR3 coding DNA: TGTGCCAGCAGTGAGCTAGCGGGCCAAGAGACCCAGTACTTC. The chain joins TRBV2 to TRBJ2-5; 8 bases match TRBD2. CDR1 and CDR2 from the germline V gene are SNHLY and FYNNEI. V lost 3 bases to trimming and J lost 1 base; unmatched junction nucleotides: 1. The CDR3 totals 14 residues.

The rearrangement joins TRBV9 to TRBJ1-3, with TRBD1 identical over 8 bases. The CDR3 contains 15 residues. CDR1 is SGDLS and CDR2 is YYNGEE in the germline V gene. V was pared by 2 bases and J by 1 base, with 2 bases of the junction left unmatched. The CDR3 DNA reads TGTGCCAGCAGCGTTACAGGGGGATCTGGAAACACCATATATTTT. Its protein product is CASSVTGGSGNTIYF.

This clone was observed once. The rearrangement joins TRBV4-1 to TRBJ1-2; D call uncertain. The V end lost 0 bases, the J end lost 4 bases, and 12 bases lay between the germline ends. This CDR3 is built from 15 residues. CDR1 MGHRA and CDR2 YSYEKL come from the germline V gene. This CDR3 is CASSQESATTYGYTF. The CDR3 coding sequence is TGCGCCAGCAGCCAAGAGTCGGCGACTACCTATGGCTACACCTTC.

The gene calls are TRBV5-5 and TRBJ1-2, with a weak D call TRBD1 (6 bases). CDR1 and CDR2 from the germline V gene are SGHKS and YYEKEE (reference sequence). V was shortened by 4 bases and J by 8 bases, with 15 bases between the two germline ends. The CDR3 has 13 residues. CDR3 DNA: TGTGCCAGCAGCAATCCAGGGGCTCAAGGCTACACCTTC. This codes for CASSNPGAQGYTF.

This chain uses TRBV6-6 with TRBJ2-3; the match to TRBD1 covers 7 bases. Germline V gene lookup returns CDR1 MNHNY and CDR2 SVGAGI (reference sequence). The CDR3 is made up of 17 amino acids. V shed 5 bases and J 1 base; nucleotides not matched to a gene: 12. CDR3 DNA sequence: TGTGCCAGCAGTCCCACGCAGGGGGTGAGTGGCACAGATACGCAGTATTTT. Amino acids: CASSPTQGVSGTDTQYF.

The V and J genes are TRBV7-2 and TRBJ1-3; possible D gene TRBD1, 6 bases. CDR1 and CDR2 from the germline V gene are SGHTA and FQGNSA. Trimming removed 6 bases at V and 1 base at J, with 10 bases between. The CDR3 loop spans 14 amino acids. The DNA for the CDR3 is TGTGCCAGCAGTCGGGACACGTCTGGAAACACCATATATTTT. This gives the protein CASSRDTSGNTIYF.

The chain uses TRBV7-2 and TRBJ2-3; D may be TRBD2 (6 bases). V was cut by 1 base and J by 1 base, with 12 bases left in between. The CDR3 is made up of 16 amino acids. Germline V lookup: CDR1 SGHTA, CDR2 FQGNSA. Written as DNA, the CDR3 is TGTGCCAGCAGCTTAGATGGGACTCGCGGCACAGATACGCAGTATTTT. Translated: CASSLDGTRGTDTQYF.

Turning to this clone: The junction departs from germline at one end; a sequencing error may be responsible. The rearrangement links TRBV3-1 (or the pseudogene TRBV3-2) to TRBJ1-3; unclear D gene. Germline assignment: CDR1 LGHDT and CDR2 YNNKEL (reference sequence). This CDR3 is built from 14 residues. CDR3 in amino acids: CASRQGGVRNTIYF. CDR3 bases: TGTGCCAGCAGACAAGGCGGGGTACGAAACACCATATATTTT.

The V call is TRBV7-2, the J call TRBJ2-2; 8 bases agree with TRBD2. Trimming cost V 0 bases and J 0 bases; bases outside gene matches: 3. The CDR3 is made up of 17 amino acids. Germline CDR1 is SGHTA and CDR2 is FQGNSA. CDR3 nucleotides: TGTGCCAGCAGCTTAGCCCCGGGACTAGCGAACACCGGGGAGCTGTTTTTT. Protein: CASSLAPGLANTGELFF. The variable domain in full, with the rest retrieved from reference TRBV7-2 and TRBJ2-2, is GAGVSQSPSNKVTEKGKDVELRCDPISGHTALYWYRQSLGQGLEFLIYFQGNSAPDKSGLPSDRFSAERTGGSVSTLTIQRTQQEDSAVYLCASSLAPGLANTGELFFGEGSRLTVL.

The V call is TRBV18, the J call TRBJ2-3; unclear D gene. V dropped 2 bases and J dropped 6 bases, with 9 bases sitting between them. Germline lookup yields CDR1 KGHSH and CDR2 LQKENI. There are 13 residues in the CDR3. Here the CDR3 reads CASSPSRSDTQYF. DNA of the CDR3: TGTGCCAGCTCACCATCTAGATCGGATACGCAGTATTTT.

J is TRBJ2-2 and V is TRBV5-1; 7 positions match TRBD1. The V and J ends lost 5 bases and 1 base, in that order; junction bases with no gene match: 5. Germline CDR1 SGHRS, CDR2 YFSETQ. The CDR3 contains 15 residues. CDR3: CASSPTGRNTGELFF. Written as DNA, the CDR3 is TGCGCCAGCAGTCCGACAGGGAGGAACACCGGGGAGCTGTTTTTT.

This chain joins TRBV5-6 and TRBJ2-7, with a tentative D call TRBD1 (6 bases). Germline values: CDR1 SGHDT, CDR2 YYEEEE. Trimming took 1 base from V and 5 from J, leaving 16 bases between them. CDR3 length: 15 residues. The CDR3 sequence is CASSLFPGDVHEQYF. The CDR3 bases are TGTGCCAGCAGCTTGTTCCCAGGGGACGTCCACGAGCAGTACTTC.

This clone has a single count. J is TRBJ2-3 and V is TRBV2, with D perhaps matching TRBD1 or TRBD2 (5 bases each). This CDR3 has 12 amino acids. Trimming left V 8 bases short and J 4 bases short, with 10 bases between. Per the germline V gene, CDR1 is SNHLY and CDR2 is FYNNEI. The CDR3 is CASLRGADTQYF. CDR3 coding DNA: TGTGCCAGCTTGAGGGGTGCAGATACGCAGTATTTT.

The chain employs TRBV7-9 and TRBJ1-1; D is ambiguous. CDR3 length: 13 amino acids. Germline V CDR1 and CDR2: SEHNR, FQNEAQ (reference sequence). V shed 4 bases and J shed 4 bases, with 10 bases lying between them. The CDR3: CASSSPYLTEAFF. The CDR3 coding sequence is TGTGCCAGCAGCTCCCCCTATCTCACTGAAGCTTTCTTT.

The rearrangement uses TRBV27 and TRBJ1-6; tentatively, D is TRBD1 (5 bases). Germline lookup yields CDR1 MNHEY and CDR2 SMNVEV (reference sequence). CDR3 length: 16 residues. V gave up 2 bases and J gave up 2 bases, with 10 bases separating them. For the CDR3, the DNA is TGTGCCAGCAGTTTAACGCAGGGCACCTATAATTCACCCCTCCACTTT. Residues: CASSLTQGTYNSPLHF.

V is TRBV27 and J is TRBJ2-7; 11 nucleotides align to TRBD2. The CDR3 runs 14 residues. V trimming: 6 bases; J trimming: 2 bases; junction bases outside the gene matches: 3. Germline V gene lookup returns CDR1 MNHEY and CDR2 SMNVEV (reference sequence). CDR3 sequence reads: CASRPSGGPYEQYF. The CDR3 DNA reads as TGTGCCAGCAGGCCTAGCGGGGGGCCCTACGAGCAGTACTTC.

The chain employs TRBV7-2 and TRBJ1-1; unclear D gene. The CDR3 has 12 residues. Between the trimmed V and J ends, which lost 1 base and 9 bases, there was a span of 9 bases. Germline CDR1 reads SGHTA; CDR2 reads FQGNSA. The DNA of the CDR3 is TGTGCCAGCAGCTTAGGTAGGACCCAAGCTTTCTTT. Its translation is CASSLGRTQAFF.

V usage is TRBV24-1 and J usage is TRBJ2-2, with D perhaps being TRBD1 or TRBD2 (5 bases each). CDR1 is KGHDR and CDR2 is SFDVKD in the germline V gene. V lost 9 bases to trimming and J lost 6 bases, with 16 bases between them. The CDR3 loop spans 14 amino acids. CDR3 sequence (DNA): TGTGCCACCGAGGGACCATCTAGGCCCGGGGAGCTGTTTTTT. It codes for CATEGPSRPGELFF.

This sequence joins TRBV2 and TRBJ1-5; D may be TRBD1 (5 bases). The CDR3 has 14 amino acids. V was cut by 8 bases and J by 5 bases, with 16 bases left in between. Germline CDR1 reads SNHLY; CDR2 reads FYNNEI. Here the CDR3 DNA reads TGTGCCAGCGGGGGAGGGACCGATGATCAGCCCCAGCATTTT. This sequence encodes CASGGGTDDQPQHF.

The chain uses TRBV19 and TRBJ1-1; the match to TRBD1 covers 7 bases. Per the germline V gene, CDR1 is LNHDA and CDR2 is SQIVND (reference sequence). With 5 bases clipped from V and 7 bases from J, the junction kept 7 bases outside the gene matches. This CDR3 spans 13 amino acids. CDR3 nucleotide sequence: TGTGCCAGTAGTCCACCTCAGGGGGGTGAAGCTTTCTTT. This codes for CASSPPQGGEAFF.

This chain joins TRBV19 and TRBJ1-1; unclear D gene. The germline CDR1 and CDR2 sequences are LNHDA and SQIVND (reference sequence). The CDR3 has 12 amino acids. V was shortened by 1 base and J by 7 bases, with 7 bases between the two germline ends. The CDR3: CASSIAGLEAFF. The DNA for the CDR3 is TGTGCCAGTAGTATAGCCGGACTTGAAGCTTTCTTT.

This chain connects TRBV9 to TRBJ1-6; no definite D call. The CDR3 is made up of 15 amino acids. Trimming shortened V by 0 bases and J by 7 bases, and 11 bases separated the two germline ends. Germline loops: CDR1 SGDLS, CDR2 YYNGEE. The CDR3 reads CASSVEPVRNSPLHF. In DNA, the CDR3 is TGTGCCAGCAGCGTAGAACCGGTACGAAATTCACCCCTCCACTTT. Full variable domain (missing parts from reference TRBV9 and TRBJ1-6): DSGVTQTPKHLITATGQRVTLRCSPRSGDLSVYWYQQSLDQGLQFLIQYYNGEERAKGNILERFSAQQFPDLHSELNLSSLELGDSALYFCASSVEPVRNSPLHFGNGTRLTVT.

J is TRBJ2-3 and V is TRBV5-1; 8 positions agree with TRBD1. J lost 3 bases, V lost 3 bases, and 6 bases had no gene match. The CDR3 is made up of 15 amino acids. Germline V lookup: CDR1 SGHRS, CDR2 YFSETQ. The CDR3, as DNA: TGCGCCAGCAGCTATACAGGGGGATGGACAGATACGCAGTATTTT. Encoded protein: CASSYTGGWTDTQYF.

The rearrangement joins TRBV19 to TRBJ2-7; D remains ambiguous. V lost 5 bases, J lost 7 bases, and 9 bases lay in between. Germline assignment: CDR1 LNHDA and CDR2 SQIVND (reference sequence). This CDR3 is 11 amino acids long. The CDR3: CASSSRLEQYF. DNA for the CDR3: TGTGCCAGTAGTTCCCGCTTGGAGCAGTACTTC.

This rearrangement joins TRBV28 to TRBJ1-1; D not resolved. Germline CDR1 MDHEN, CDR2 SYDVKM. The CDR3 runs 10 residues. The V end lost 10 bases, the J end lost 1 base, and 4 bases lay between the germline ends. CDR3 region: CATRNTEAFF. The CDR3, as DNA: TGTGCCACAAGGAACACTGAAGCTTTCTTT.